This is a list of T cell receptor beta chains from one sample in a study of long-term antiretroviral therapy in people with HIV. Measured with immunoSEQ multiplex PCR; TCRdb has only the in-frame clones, and not every one. The table has approximately 25,000 clones, 80% to 90% seen once; the top ten hold 15% to 20%. The sequenced sample was unsorted PBMCs, obtained 1.2 years after starting antiretroviral therapy. These receptors were obtained from a man over 45 with HIV. Each CDR3 is given with its conserved first and last residue. Fields, in order: D gene, clone size, J gene, V gene, CDR3 protein, CDR3 DNA. A D gene is named only where the DNA matches it firmly. Size is omitted from some rows. Given values are once, few, many or a class for expanded clones.

D: -; size: -; J: TRBJ2-7; V: TRBV30; CDR3: CAWSDGNTYEQYF; DNA: TGTGCCTGGAGCGATGGAAATACCTACGAGCAGTACTTC
D: TRBD1; size: -; J: TRBJ1-6; V: TRBV6-1; CDR3: CASSGGSGGNSPLHF; DNA: TGTGCCAGCAGTGGGGGATCAGGGGGTAATTCACCCCTCCACTTT
D: -; size: -; J: TRBJ2-5; V: TRBV29-1; CDR3: CSVSGSGETQYF; DNA: TGCAGCGTTAGTGGTTCCGGGGAGACCCAGTACTTC
D: -; size: -; J: TRBJ1-3; V: TRBV2; CDR3: CASRGTSSGNTIYF; DNA: TGTGCCAGCAGAGGGACATCTTCTGGAAACACCATATATTTT
D: -; size: -; J: TRBJ2-7; V: TRBV27; CDR3: CASSLGFSSPYEQYF; DNA: TGTGCCAGCAGTTTAGGGTTTTCAAGCCCCTACGAGCAGTACTTC
D: -; size: -; J: TRBJ1-5; V: TRBV18; CDR3: CASSPGPQGRGNQPQHF; DNA: TGTGCCAGCTCACCAGGACCACAGGGACGAGGCAATCAGCCCCAGCATTTT
D: -; size: -; J: TRBJ1-1; V: TRBV21-1; CDR3: CASTYRHLRNTEAFF; DNA: TGTGCCAGCACCTACAGACACTTAAGGAACACTGAAGCTTTCTTT
D: TRBD1; size: -; J: TRBJ1-4; V: TRBV7-2; CDR3: CASSLRTGGSPTNEKLFF; DNA: TGTGCCAGCAGCCTACGGACAGGGGGCTCGCCAACTAATGAAAAACTGTTTTTT
D: -; size: -; J: TRBJ1-3; V: TRBV4-1; CDR3: CASSQGMTGGGNTIYF; DNA: TGCGCCAGCAGCCAAGGGATGACAGGAGGCGGAAACACCATATATTTT
D: TRBD2; size: -; J: TRBJ2-3; V: TRBV5-1; CDR3: CASSERGGPDTQYF; DNA: TGCGCCAGCAGTGAGCGCGGGGGGCCAGATACGCAGTATTTT
D: TRBD1; size: -; J: TRBJ2-3; V: TRBV28; CDR3: CASRFGTGVDTQYF; DNA: TGTGCCAGCAGATTCGGGACAGGGGTAGATACGCAGTATTTT
D: TRBD1; size: -; J: TRBJ1-1; V: TRBV2; CDR3: CASSDGTENTEAFF; DNA: TGTGCCAGCAGTGATGGGACAGAGAACACTGAAGCTTTCTTT
D: TRBD2; size: -; J: TRBJ2-1; V: TRBV7-9; CDR3: CASSLPRRTSGGPEQFF; DNA: TGTGCCAGCAGCTTACCCCGGCGGACTAGCGGGGGCCCCGAGCAGTTCTTC
D: -; size: -; J: TRBJ1-4; V: TRBV15; CDR3: CATSSGETDEKLFF; DNA: TGTGCCACCAGCAGCGGGGAGACAGATGAAAAACTGTTTTTT
D: -; size: few; J: TRBJ1-5; V: TRBV2; CDR3: CASRWAGRGNQPQHF; DNA: TGTGCCAGCAGGTGGGCAGGCCGGGGCAATCAGCCCCAGCATTTT
D: -; size: -; J: TRBJ2-3; V: TRBV9; CDR3: CASSAWETDTQYF; DNA: TGTGCCAGCTCCGCGTGGGAAACAGATACGCAGTATTTT
D: TRBD2; size: few; J: TRBJ2-7; V: TRBV7-8; CDR3: CASSSSTSGDYEQYF; DNA: TGTGCCAGCAGCTCGTCGACTAGCGGGGACTACGAGCAGTACTTC
D: TRBD1; size: -; J: TRBJ2-5; V: TRBV28; CDR3: CASSTGTGGFQYQETQYF; DNA: TGTGCCAGCAGTACCGGGACAGGGGGCTTCCAGTACCAAGAGACCCAGTACTTC
D: -; size: -; J: TRBJ1-3; V: TRBV9; CDR3: CAPSKSRSGNTIYF; DNA: TGTGCCCCGTCGAAGTCTCGCTCTGGAAACACCATATATTTT
D: -; size: -; J: TRBJ2-6; V: TRBV5-6; CDR3: CASSLDGYGANVLTF; DNA: TGTGCCAGCAGCTTGGATGGGTACGGGGCCAACGTCCTGACTTTC
D: -; size: -; J: TRBJ1-2; V: TRBV9; CDR3: CASSSPGQYYGYTF; DNA: TGTGCCAGCAGCTCCCCGGGACAATACTATGGCTACACCTTC
D: -; size: -; J: TRBJ1-6; V: TRBV13; CDR3: CASSSGTGFRSPLHF; DNA: TGTGCCAGCAGCTCGGGCACAGGGTTTCGTTCACCCCTCCACTTT
D: -; size: -; J: TRBJ1-5; V: TRBV5-6; CDR3: CASSFWRGYGQPQHF; DNA: TGTGCCAGCAGCTTTTGGAGGGGGTACGGTCAGCCCCAGCATTTT
D: -; size: -; J: TRBJ1-2; V: TRBV7-2; CDR3: CASSLKVTSPYGYTF; DNA: TGTGCCAGCAGCTTAAAGGTGACAAGCCCTTATGGCTACACCTTC
D: -; size: -; J: TRBJ1-1; V: TRBV5-1; CDR3: CASSFGRVNTEAFF; DNA: TGCGCCAGCAGCTTTGGGAGGGTGAACACTGAAGCTTTCTTT
D: -; size: -; J: TRBJ1-6; V: TRBV7-8; CDR3: CASSSETWGRPNSPLHF; DNA: TGTGCCAGCAGCTCCGAGACGTGGGGAAGACCGAATTCACCCCTCCACTTT
D: TRBD2; size: -; J: TRBJ2-3; V: TRBV2; CDR3: CASVRTSGATDTQYF; DNA: TGTGCCAGCGTCCGGACTAGCGGGGCAACAGATACGCAGTATTTT
D: TRBD1; size: -; J: TRBJ2-2; V: TRBV7-6; CDR3: CASSLRDRGSGTGELFF; DNA: TGTGCCAGCAGCTTACGGGACAGGGGATCGGGAACCGGGGAGCTGTTTTTT
D: -; size: few; J: TRBJ1-5; V: TRBV6-1; CDR3: CASSEALGGQPQHF; DNA: TGTGCCAGCAGTGAAGCTCTAGGTGGTCAGCCCCAGCATTTT
D: -; size: -; J: TRBJ1-3; V: TRBV4-1; CDR3: CASSQLGAGGSGNTIYF; DNA: TGCGCCAGCAGCCAACTAGGGGCAGGAGGATCTGGAAACACCATATATTTT
D: -; size: -; J: TRBJ2-1; V: TRBV27; CDR3: CASSFGDLAQFF; DNA: TGTGCCAGCAGTTTCGGGGACCTGGCGCAGTTCTTC
D: -; size: -; J: TRBJ1-2; V: TRBV6-1; CDR3: CASSDLGPGLDGYTF; DNA: TGTGCCAGCAGTGATCTGGGCCCCGGGCTCGATGGCTACACCTTC
D: -; size: -; J: TRBJ2-7; V: TRBV27; CDR3: CASSSQGLGSYEQYF; DNA: TGTGCCAGCAGTTCACAGGGCCTGGGCTCCTACGAGCAGTACTTC
D: -; size: -; J: TRBJ2-1; V: TRBV13; CDR3: CASSSQYDRNEQFF; DNA: TGTGCCAGCAGCTCCCAGTATGACCGCAATGAGCAGTTCTTC
D: -; size: -; J: TRBJ1-5; V: TRBV6-4; CDR3: CASSEGSNQPQHF; DNA: TGTGCCAGCAGTGAAGGAAGCAATCAGCCCCAGCATTTT
D: -; size: -; J: TRBJ2-2; V: TRBV7-3; CDR3: CASSLTRGTGELFF; DNA: TGTGCCAGCAGCTTAACGAGGGGAACCGGGGAGCTGTTTTTT
D: TRBD1; size: -; J: TRBJ1-1; V: TRBV28; CDR3: CASSLDRGNPEAFF; DNA: TGTGCCAGCAGTTTGGACAGGGGGAATCCCGAAGCTTTCTTT
D: -; size: -; J: TRBJ1-2; V: TRBV6-1; CDR3: CASSQPPGAYGYTF; DNA: TGTGCCAGCAGTCAACCGCCAGGGGCCTATGGCTACACCTTC
D: -; size: -; J: TRBJ2-3; V: TRBV19; CDR3: CASSIDSVDTQYF; DNA: TGTGCCAGTAGTATAGACTCGGTGGATACGCAGTATTTT
D: TRBD2; size: -; J: TRBJ2-5; V: TRBV28; CDR3: CASSPYTSGGTETQYF; DNA: TGTGCCAGCAGTCCCTATACTAGCGGGGGAACAGAGACCCAGTACTTC